Reported below is one T cell receptor (beta chain). This entry comes from a study of CD8+ T cells in alopecia areata. Stated treatment: oral pan-JAK inhibitor, 5-10 mg twice daily. The CDR3 is 10 residues long. V lost 8 bases and J lost 7, with 6 bases in between. Germline CDR1 reads MDHEN; CDR2 reads SYDVKM. RNA was extracted and reverse transcribed into cDNA as the sequencing template. Generated by immunoSEQ multiplex PCR, the TCRdb table keeps only in-frame clones and is missing some. The table includes under 150,000 clones, 55% to 60% detected once. The material was CD4+ T cells sorted from blood, obtained at week 24, from a patient treated with tofacitinib. This chain connects TRBV28 to TRBJ2-1; D not certain. The sequence was collected from a human donor with alopecia areata. CDR3 coding DNA: TGTGCCAGCGGATTGAATGAGCAGTTCTTC. Protein: CASGLNEQFF.